The 20 T cell receptor beta chains in this list originate from one sample, sequenced in a study of cytomegalovirus exposure and HLA in healthy donors. The PCR used 60 Vbeta and 13 Jbeta primers. The repertoire was sequenced with immunoSEQ multiplex PCR; TCRdb's copy has only in-frame clones and lacks some. The sample includes about 170,000 clones, over 80% seen only once; the top ten take about 1.6%. Sequenced material: PBMCs. Receptor source: a girl between 10 and 17 years old in good health and CMV-seropositive.

The rearrangement joins TRBV30 to TRBJ1-3; possibly TRBD1 for D (6 bases). Trimming removed 2 bases from V and 0 bases from J, with 11 bases in between. CDR1 and CDR2 from the germline V gene are GTSNPN and SVGIG (reference sequence). The CDR3 sequence is 15 residues long. The CDR3 region is CAWSWGQFSGNTIYF. The DNA for the CDR3 is TGTGCCTGGAGTTGGGGGCAATTCTCTGGAAACACCATATATTTT.

V is TRBV19 and J is TRBJ2-1; 9 positions agree with TRBD2. The CDR3 has 15 residues. Germline CDR1 is LNHDA and CDR2 is SQIVND (reference sequence). With 5 bases clipped from V and 5 bases from J, the junction kept 7 bases outside the gene matches. CDR3 nucleotides: TGTGCCAGTAGTTTCGGGACTAGCCTTAACAATGAGCAGTTCTTC. Translated, it gives CASSFGTSLNNEQFF.

The chain recombines TRBV18 with TRBJ1-3; TRBD1 might be the D (5 bases). The CDR3 consists of 15 residues. Germline CDR1 is KGHSH and CDR2 is LQKENI. V was trimmed by 2 bases and J by 4 bases, leaving 12 bases between them. CDR3 sequence: CASSPRGFVGNTIYF. In nucleotides, the CDR3 is TGTGCCAGCTCACCAAGGGGTTTCGTCGGAAACACCATATATTTT.

A few counts support this clone. The chain combines TRBV7-3 with TRBJ2-5; 7 nucleotides align to TRBD1. Per the germline V gene, CDR1 is SGHTA and CDR2 is FQGTGA. Trimming took 5 bases from V and 2 from J; bases not matched to a gene: 8. The CDR3 extends over 15 amino acids. Written as DNA, the CDR3 is TGTGCCAGCAGCCTCACAGGGGCCCGACAAGAGACCCAGTACTTC. Protein: CASSLTGARQETQYF.

This clone was detected a few times. The gene calls are TRBV19 and TRBJ1-4, with 8 positions matching TRBD1. CDR1 and CDR2 (germline): LNHDA, SQIVND (reference sequence). The V segment lost 10 bases and the J segment 4 bases; nucleotides outside the gene matches: 11. The CDR3 runs to 15 residues. The chain's CDR3 is CATKGVGQDNEKLFF. Written as DNA, the CDR3 is TGTGCCACCAAGGGGGTGGGACAGGATAATGAAAAACTGTTTTTT.

This clone was found once. The J gene is TRBJ2-3, the V gene TRBV2; D uncertain. CDR3 size: 11 residues. Germline V gives CDR1 SNHLY, CDR2 FYNNEI. V was shortened by 7 bases and J by 4 bases, with 6 bases between the two germline ends. DNA of the CDR3: TGTGCCAGCATTTGGCCAGATACGCAGTATTTT. It codes for CASIWPDTQYF.

The J gene is TRBJ1-5, the V gene TRBV2; TRBD1 agrees at 10 bases. Unmatched junction bases numbered 8, after V lost 3 bases and J lost 0 bases. The CDR3 loop spans 18 amino acids. Germline loops: CDR1 SNHLY, CDR2 FYNNEI. CDR3 in amino acids: CASSDSDRGLSSNQPQHF. As DNA, the CDR3 is TGTGCCAGCAGTGACTCCGACAGGGGGCTCAGTAGCAATCAGCCCCAGCATTTT.

The chain joins TRBV5-6 to TRBJ2-7; no definite D call. The V gene lost 2 bases and the J gene lost 2 bases, with 17 bases spanning the gap. CDR1 is SGHDT, CDR2 YYEEEE, per germline. This CDR3 is 16 amino acids long. The CDR3 is CASSLAAALTTYEQYF. The CDR3 DNA reads TGTGCCAGCAGCTTAGCAGCAGCCCTCACTACCTACGAGCAGTACTTC.

The genes are TRBV4-1 and TRBJ2-7, with 10 bases lining up with TRBD2. With V trimmed by 7 bases and J by 5 bases, 2 bases remained unmatched. The CDR3 spans 12 residues. Germline assignment: CDR1 MGHRA and CDR2 YSYEKL. The CDR3 region is CASTSGSHEQYF. The CDR3 region has the DNA TGCGCCAGCACTAGCGGGAGCCACGAGCAGTACTTC.

V gene TRBV30 combines with J gene TRBJ1-2; the match to TRBD1 covers 8 bases. Germline V gene lookup returns CDR1 GTSNPN and CDR2 SVGIG (reference sequence). This CDR3 is built from 14 residues. The V and J ends lost 1 base and 7 bases, in that order; junction bases with no gene match: 8. CDR3 in amino acids: CAWSGGQGAGGYTF. For the CDR3, the DNA is TGTGCCTGGAGTGGGGGGCAGGGGGCTGGTGGCTACACCTTC.

This rearrangement joins TRBV5-1 to TRBJ1-2; TRBD1 matches 9 bases. The CDR3 is 17 residues long. Germline CDR1 SGHRS, CDR2 YFSETQ. Trimming removed 2 bases from V and 8 bases from J; junction bases left unmatched: 16. The CDR3 spells CASSLSNPPGQGFGYTF. The DNA for the CDR3 is TGCGCCAGCAGCTTATCCAACCCGCCCGGACAGGGGTTCGGCTACACCTTC.

V is TRBV30 and J is TRBJ2-7; 7 bases are a match to TRBD1. With 1 base clipped from V and 7 bases from J, the junction kept 4 bases outside the gene matches. Germline V gene lookup returns CDR1 GTSNPN and CDR2 SVGIG (reference sequence). This CDR3 has 12 residues. This CDR3 reads CAWSGQGWEQYF. As DNA, the CDR3 is TGTGCCTGGAGTGGACAGGGATGGGAGCAGTACTTC.

The CDR3 sequence is CAWSTAVSNQPQHF. The CDR3 DNA reads TGTGCCTGGAGTACGGCGGTGAGCAATCAGCCCCAGCATTTT. The chain has TRBV30 and TRBJ1-5; unclear D gene. CDR1 and CDR2 from the germline V gene are GTSNPN and SVGIG (reference sequence). This CDR3 region has 14 residues. The V and J ends lost 2 bases and 1 base respectively, with 9 bases between them.

V usage is TRBV5-4 and J usage is TRBJ1-1, with D unresolved. Trimming stripped 4 bases from V and 4 bases from J, with 14 bases between. CDR3 length equals 14 residues. Looked up from germline, CDR1 is SGHNT and CDR2 is YYREEE (reference sequence). CDR3 region: CASSPWAEGTEAFF. The CDR3 bases are TGTGCCAGCAGCCCCTGGGCCGAGGGCACTGAAGCTTTCTTT.

The chain employs TRBV15 and TRBJ2-5; 7 bases are shared with TRBD2. The germline V gene encodes CDR1 LNHNV and CDR2 YYDKDF (reference sequence). V trimming: 1 base; J trimming: 13 bases; junction bases outside the gene matches: 6. This CDR3 has 12 residues. Here the CDR3 DNA reads TGTGCCACCAGCAGAGGGGGGGGAGGGATGTACTTC. It is translated as CATSRGGGGMYF.

This chain joins TRBV6-1 and TRBJ1-1; 8 nucleotides align to TRBD1. Germline loops: CDR1 MNHNS, CDR2 SASEGT. This CDR3 comprises 14 residues. After removal of 4 bases from V and 3 bases from J, the junction contained 4 bases not matched to a gene. The CDR3 DNA follows: TGTGCCAGCAGTGTGACAGGGGAAGACACTGAAGCTTTCTTT. Amino acid sequence: CASSVTGEDTEAFF.

In its sample, this clone was seen once. The CDR3 spells CASSLDGGRQETQYF. The CDR3 coding sequence is TGTGCCAGCAGCTTAGATGGCGGAAGACAAGAGACCCAGTACTTC. The chain links TRBV11-2 to TRBJ2-5; D not resolved. CDR1 is SGHAT, CDR2 FQNNGV, per germline. The CDR3 runs 15 residues. The ends were cut back, 0 bases at V and 2 bases at J, with 10 bases in the middle.

The chain recombines TRBV5-4 with TRBJ2-3; D gene ambiguous. The CDR3 runs to 18 residues. V lost 3 bases and J lost 0, with 20 bases in between. Germline V CDR1 and CDR2: SGHNT, YYREEE (reference sequence). This CDR3 reads CASSSSVSAPFSTDTQYF. The CDR3 nucleotides read TGTGCCAGCAGCTCGAGCGTCTCTGCCCCCTTTAGCACAGATACGCAGTATTTT.

The chain joins TRBV25-1 to TRBJ2-2, with a tentative D call TRBD1 (6 bases). The CDR3 runs 14 residues. V lost 4 bases and J lost 8, with 14 bases in between. Germline V gene sequence: CDR1 MGHDK, CDR2 SYGVNS. The CDR3 reads CASSALDSPGELFF. The CDR3 nucleotides are TGTGCCAGCAGTGCCCTGGACAGCCCAGGGGAGCTGTTTTTT.

The CDR3 bases are TGTGCCTGGAGTTCGGATAACAGGGTACTAAGTAGGAACACTGAAGCTTTCTTT. This sequence encodes CAWSSDNRVLSRNTEAFF. V gene TRBV30 combines with J gene TRBJ1-1; TRBD1 might be the D (6 bases). CDR3 length equals 18 residues. Trimming took off 2 bases at V and 1 base at J, with 23 bases between the two ends. Germline loops: CDR1 GTSNPN, CDR2 SVGIG (reference sequence).